The clone carrying this TCR beta chain has more than one count but fewer than ten. The antigen is not known. The data were taken from a study of T cells in Graves' hyperthyroidism and ophthalmopathy. Amplified TCR beta CDR3 regions derived from RNA transcripts. During a first-round RT-PCR of the TCR CDR3, the HTBI primer set was used. Each CDR3 protein gets one entry after TCRdb re-called the multiplex PCR reads with MiXCR. The sample consists of 400,000 to 500,000 distinct CDR3 sequences, approximately 15% of them appearing once. The CDR3 spans 13 residues. V dropped 3 bases and J dropped 7; count of bases not matched to a gene: 2. The germline V gene has CDR1 LGHDT and CDR2 YNNKEL (reference sequence). Regarding the study as a whole: Separation of ophthalmopathy from stable hyperthyroidism was achieved by a 13 V-J model.

Sequencing input: blood. The chain links TRBV3-1 to TRBJ2-1, with TRBD1 matching over 8 bases. The source is a woman under 30 with Graves' hyperthyroidism. The CDR3 bases are TGTGCCAGCAGCCAGCAGGGGGCAAATGAGCAGTTCTTC. This translates into CASSQQGANEQFF.